The 25 T cell receptor beta chains below were found in one sample sequenced in a study of monozygotic twins with inflammatory bowel disease. TCRdb reanalyzed the 5' RACE reads, giving one entry per CDR3 protein sequence and no DNA. The specimen's table records 350,000 to 500,000 distinct CDR3 sequences. Sequencing was done on a sample of blood. These TCRs come from a human donor with ulcerative colitis or Crohn's disease, or a healthy co-twin of an affected twin (not recorded which).

The chain uses TRBV29-1 and TRBJ2-7. Germline CDR1 is SQVTM and CDR2 is ANQGSEA. There are 13 residues in the CDR3. The CDR3 is CSVEVPSSYEQYF.

The V gene is TRBV7-2, the J gene TRBJ1-5; the D call of TRBD1 rests on TCRdb alone, since no DNA is present to check it. The CDR3 consists of 15 residues. Germline V gene sequence: CDR1 SGHTA, CDR2 FQGNSA. Here the CDR3 reads CASSPPAGGNQPQHF.

This chain links TRBV6-2 or TRBV6-3 with TRBJ2-4; TCRdb's D call of TRBD2 is untestable without DNA. CDR1 and CDR2 from the germline V gene are MNHEY and SVGEGT. This CDR3 is 17 amino acids long. CDR3: CASSYSRGGGVKNIQYF.

The chain combines TRBV7-2 with TRBJ1-1; TCRdb designates TRBD1, a call that cannot be tested without DNA. CDR1 SGHTA and CDR2 FQGNSA come from the germline V gene. The CDR3 contains 14 residues. CDR3 sequence: CASSLATGKFEAFF.

This chain joins TRBV7-2 and TRBJ2-1. The CDR3 totals 13 residues. Germline V lookup: CDR1 SGHTA, CDR2 FQGNSA. The CDR3 region is CASSLVRYGEQFF.

V is TRBV11-2 and J is TRBJ2-1. The CDR3 has 11 amino acids. Germline V lookup: CDR1 SGHAT, CDR2 FQNNGV. CDR3 sequence: CATAAGNEQFF.

The chain carries TRBV4-1 and TRBJ1-2; TCRdb indicates TRBD1, and absent DNA this call remains unverified. Per the germline V gene, CDR1 is MGHRA and CDR2 is YSYEKL. This CDR3 spans 14 amino acids. CDR3 amino acids: CASSQTGTGQHSTF.

The chain links TRBV4-1 to TRBJ2-2; TCRdb designates TRBD2, a call that cannot be tested without DNA. Germline loops: CDR1 MGHRA, CDR2 YSYEKL. The CDR3 is 18 amino acids. CDR3 in amino acids: CASSQPSSSGWNTGELFF.

CDR3 loop: CASSLGSQNYGYTF. The chain joins TRBV5-1 to TRBJ1-2. The CDR3 is 14 residues long. CDR1 SGHRS and CDR2 YFSETQ come from the germline V gene.

The gene calls are TRBV19 and TRBJ2-1; TCRdb gives TRBD1 as the D gene, but with no DNA this cannot be confirmed. Germline V gene sequence: CDR1 LNHDA, CDR2 SQIVND (reference sequence). The CDR3 is 14 amino acids. The CDR3 sequence is CASSTGTENNEQFF.

V gene TRBV9 combines with J gene TRBJ2-3; the D gene TCRdb calls, TRBD1, cannot be checked with no DNA. This CDR3 spans 15 amino acids. From germline, CDR1 is SGDLS and CDR2 YYNGEE. CDR3 protein: CASSVGAYPPDTQYF.

The genes are TRBV4-3 and TRBJ2-1; TCRdb's D call of TRBD2 is untestable without DNA. Germline loops: CDR1 LGHNA, CDR2 YSLEER. The CDR3 spans 16 residues. The CDR3 is CASSQDRGRAFEEQFF.

The rearrangement uses TRBV6-1 and TRBJ1-5; without DNA, the TCRdb call of TRBD1 cannot be checked. CDR1 is MNHNS and CDR2 is SASEGT in the germline V gene. This CDR3 has 15 residues. The CDR3 protein is CASDRGLRGNQPQHF.

V and J are TRBV6-6 and TRBJ1-5. This CDR3 contains 13 residues. Germline CDR1 MNHNY, CDR2 SVGAGI (reference sequence). CDR3 amino acids: CASRKQEGQPQHF.

This chain uses TRBV15 with TRBJ2-1; with no DNA, the TCRdb D assignment of TRBD1 cannot be verified. The CDR3 is 15 amino acids. Germline assignment: CDR1 LNHNV and CDR2 YYDKDF (reference sequence). CDR3 amino acids: CATSRGGGDYNEQFF.

The V call is TRBV7-2, the J call TRBJ2-5; TCRdb returns TRBD1, unconfirmable since there is no DNA. Germline lookup yields CDR1 SGHTA and CDR2 FQGNSA. There are 15 residues in the CDR3. CDR3 protein: CASSSRTGELETQYF. Full variable domain (rest looked up from reference TRBV7-2 and TRBJ2-5): GAGVSQSPSNKVTEKGKDVELRCDPISGHTALYWYRQSLGQGLEFLIYFQGNSAPDKSGLPSDRFSAERTGGSVSTLTIQRTQQEDSAVYLCASSSRTGELETQYFGPGTRLLVL.

This chain joins TRBV5-6 and TRBJ2-2. This CDR3 spans 13 amino acids. CDR1 is SGHDT, CDR2 YYEEEE, per germline. CDR3: CASSFASTGELFF.

V gene TRBV9 combines with J gene TRBJ2-3. The CDR3 contains 12 residues. Looked up from germline, CDR1 is SGDLS and CDR2 is YYNGEE. The CDR3 reads CASSVDIDTQYF. The full variable domain, with the rest looked up from reference TRBV9 and TRBJ2-3, is DSGVTQTPKHLITATGQRVTLRCSPRSGDLSVYWYQQSLDQGLQFLIQYYNGEERAKGNILERFSAQQFPDLHSELNLSSLELGDSALYFCASSVDIDTQYFGPGTRLTVL.

The chain links TRBV18 to TRBJ1-2; there is no DNA to check the TCRdb D call of TRBD1. The CDR3 runs to 14 residues. The V gene's germline CDR1 is KGHSH and CDR2 LQKENI. The CDR3 reads CASSPDSPSYGYTF. Full variable domain (remainder filled in from reference TRBV18 and TRBJ1-2): NAGVMQNPRHLVRRRGQEARLRCSPMKGHSHVYWYRQLPEEGLKFMVYLQKENIIDESGMPKERFSAEFPKEGPSILRIQQVVRGDSAAYFCASSPDSPSYGYTFGSGTRLTVV.

This chain connects TRBV20-1 to TRBJ1-4; TCRdb outputs TRBD1, but without DNA this stays unchecked. Germline V gene lookup returns CDR1 DFQATT and CDR2 SNEGSKA (reference sequence). CDR3 size: 16 residues. The CDR3 loop is CSARMGTAATNEKLFF.

This chain joins TRBV6-6 and TRBJ1-2; the TCRdb D gene call, TRBD1, has no DNA to confirm it. The CDR3 runs 14 residues. Germline CDR1 MNHNY, CDR2 SVGAGI (reference sequence). CDR3 region: CASSYSQGSYGYTF.

The chain recombines TRBV9 with TRBJ2-1; absent DNA, TCRdb's TRBD1 call cannot be checked. Germline values: CDR1 SGDLS, CDR2 YYNGEE. This CDR3 spans 16 amino acids. CDR3: CASSVGGGLSYNEQFF.

The V gene is TRBV10-3, the J gene TRBJ2-1; TCRdb selects TRBD1, and the lack of DNA leaves this call unchecked. Per the germline V gene, CDR1 is ENHRY and CDR2 is SYGVKD. The CDR3 consists of 15 residues. This CDR3 reads CAISPGQGGHNEQFF.

V is TRBV6-1 and J is TRBJ2-7. Germline CDR1 MNHNS, CDR2 SASEGT. The CDR3 runs to 14 residues. The CDR3 sequence: CASSDRWEPYEQYF.

The rearrangement joins TRBV4-1 to TRBJ1-2; the TCRdb D gene call, TRBD1, has no DNA to confirm it. Germline CDR1 MGHRA, CDR2 YSYEKL. The CDR3 is 15 residues long. CDR3 residues: CASSRPGAQSYGYTF.